Below are 5 T cell receptor beta chains sequenced from a single sample in a study of tumor and adjacent non-tumor tissue in lung cancer. No cell sorting was done before RNA was extracted from the tissue. TCRbeta libraries were built with three rounds of nested PCR, modified from ARM-PCR. TCRdb reprocessed the multiplex PCR reads via MiXCR and lists one record per CDR3 protein. The repertoire has roughly 65,000 distinct CDR3 sequences, roughly three fifths of them found once; the top ten carry about 19%. The material sequenced was lung tumor tissue. These receptors all come from a man aged 50-59 years with non-small cell lung cancer.

Turning to this clonotype: This may be a read error, as it is one base from a much larger clone. No conserved phenylalanine or tryptophan is present at the end of the CDR3, so a read error is the likely explanation. The gene calls are TRBV6-6 and TRBJ2-7, with 10 bases that match TRBD1. The V gene end was trimmed by 5 bases and the J gene end by 6 bases; junction bases not matched to a gene: 4. CDR3 length: 13 amino acids. The V gene's germline CDR1 is MNHNY and CDR2 SVGAGI (reference sequence). Here the CDR3 reads CASSRDRGAEQYS. CDR3 sequence (DNA): TGTGCCAGCAGTCGGGACAGGGGAGCCGAGCAGTACTCC.

The V and J genes are TRBV24-1 and TRBJ2-1, with a possible D match to TRBD2 (6 bases). Germline CDR1 is KGHDR and CDR2 is SFDVKD. The CDR3 is 13 residues long. The V gene lost 5 bases and the J gene lost 8 bases, with 12 bases spanning the gap. This chain's CDR3 is CATSGTGVDEQFF. DNA for the CDR3: TGTGCCACCAGTGGGACGGGGGTTGATGAGCAGTTCTTC.

Points on this clonotype: The conserved final phenylalanine or tryptophan is absent from the CDR3, which likely points to a read error. As DNA, the CDR3 is TGTGCCAACAGTCTCGGGACCGGCTCTTGGGACGAGCAGTACCTC. It codes for CANSLGTGSWDEQYL. This sequence joins TRBV6-5 and TRBJ2-7; perhaps D is TRBD1 or TRBD2 (5 bases each). This CDR3 comprises 15 residues. Per the germline V gene, CDR1 is MNHEY and CDR2 is SVGAGI.

This clonotype was observed many times. The chain combines TRBV6-1 with TRBJ1-5; D is undetermined. V dropped 7 bases and J dropped 8 bases, with 18 bases sitting between them. The germline CDR1 and CDR2 sequences are MNHNS and SASEGT. This CDR3 spans 14 amino acids. The CDR3 is CASIRGVGWEPQHF. CDR3 coding DNA: TGTGCCAGCATCCGCGGCGTGGGGTGGGAGCCCCAGCATTTT.

This chain links TRBV28 with TRBJ2-7; the match to TRBD2 covers 9 bases. The J segment lost 11 bases and the V segment lost 1 base, leaving 12 bases of the junction unmatched. CDR1 is MDHEN, CDR2 SYDVKM, per germline. There are 15 residues in the CDR3. CDR3 DNA: TGTGCCAGCAGTTTATCCCTAGCGGGAAAAAAGGAGAAGTACTTC. The encoded protein is CASSLSLAGKKEKYF.